A single sample gave rise to the 21 T cell receptor beta chains below, sequenced in a study of control samples from healthy donors and cancer patients. The table came from immunoSEQ multiplex PCR; TCRdb's copy has only in-frame clones and leaves some out. The sample lists 120,000 or so clones, approximately 89% seen once, with approximately 9% in the top ten. Sequenced: blood. These receptors came from a man between 18 and 35 years old in good health.

The chain combines TRBV9 with TRBJ2-7; perhaps TRBD1 as D (5 bases). V lost 0 bases and J lost 4, with 11 bases in between. There are 14 residues in the CDR3. Germline V CDR1 and CDR2: SGDLS, YYNGEE. The CDR3 nucleotides are TGTGCCAGCAGCGTAGTGGGGCCCAGTTACGAGCAGTACTTC. Protein product: CASSVVGPSYEQYF.

V usage is TRBV4-2 and J usage is TRBJ1-2, with 7 bases identical to TRBD1. The CDR3 has 15 residues. Looked up from germline, CDR1 is LGHNA and CDR2 is YNFKEQ. The junction had 1 base not matched to a gene; V was cut back by 0 bases and J by 0 bases. The CDR3 DNA reads TGTGCCAGCAGCCAAGAGGACAGGACTAACTATGGCTACACCTTC. Its protein is CASSQEDRTNYGYTF.

The V and J genes are TRBV2 and TRBJ2-5; D possibly corresponds to TRBD2 (5 bases). Trimming took 3 bases from V and 5 from J, leaving 13 bases between them. Per the germline V gene, CDR1 is SNHLY and CDR2 is FYNNEI. This CDR3 has 14 amino acids. In DNA form, the CDR3 reads TGTGCCAGCAGTGACCGGACTGGACGGGAGACCCAGTACTTC. Translated, it gives CASSDRTGRETQYF.

A single count supports this clone. V gene TRBV4-1 combines with J gene TRBJ1-4; no definite D call. Germline CDR1 and CDR2: MGHRA and YSYEKL. V was shortened by 1 base and J by 6 bases, with 9 bases between the two germline ends. The CDR3 is 14 amino acids. The DNA for the CDR3 is TGCGCCAGCAGCCAAGTCAGATTCGATGAAAAACTGTTTTTT. This gives the protein CASSQVRFDEKLFF.

The chain carries TRBV5-4 and TRBJ2-7, with D perhaps TRBD1 or TRBD2 (6 bases each). Germline values: CDR1 SGHNT, CDR2 YYREEE (reference sequence). This CDR3 has 13 residues. The germline V and J ends were trimmed by 4 bases and 7 bases, with 15 bases remaining between them. The CDR3 loop reads CASSRPGAEEQYF. CDR3 DNA sequence: TGTGCCAGCAGCCGGCCGGGGGCAGAGGAGCAGTACTTC. Full variable domain (missing parts from reference TRBV5-4 and TRBJ2-7): ETGVTQSPTHLIKTRGQQVTLRCSSQSGHNTVSWYQQALGQGPQFIFQYYREEENGRGNFPPRFSGLQFPNYSSELNVNALELDDSALYLCASSRPGAEEQYFGPGTRLTVT.

This chain uses TRBV15 with TRBJ2-7; D remains unclear. Germline CDR1 reads LNHNV; CDR2 reads YYDKDF (reference sequence). This CDR3 contains 14 residues. Trimming removed 5 bases at V and 1 base at J, with 12 bases between. The CDR3 loop is CATSWSLTSYEQYF. The CDR3 DNA follows: TGTGCCACCAGCTGGTCCCTGACGTCCTACGAGCAGTACTTC.

The J gene is TRBJ1-6, the V gene TRBV3-1 (or the pseudogene TRBV3-2), with D unclear. The V gene lost 2 bases and the J gene lost 5 bases, with 7 bases spanning the gap. The CDR3 is made up of 14 amino acids. Germline V gene sequence: CDR1 LGHDT, CDR2 YNNKEL (reference sequence). CDR3 region: CASSQNLNNSPLHF. The CDR3 bases are TGTGCCAGCAGCCAAAATCTGAATAATTCACCCCTCCACTTT.

The chain carries TRBV7-6 and TRBJ1-3; D is undetermined. V gave up 4 bases and J gave up 0 bases, with 10 bases separating them. The V gene's germline CDR1 is SGHVS and CDR2 FNYEAQ. The CDR3 extends over 15 amino acids. The CDR3 bases are TGTGCCAGCAGCTCCCTCAGGAGCTCTGGAAACACCATATATTTT. Translating gives CASSSLRSSGNTIYF.

The CDR3 DNA is TGTGCCAGCAGCTTAGCCAGGGGGCGACCAACTAATGAAAAACTGTTTTTT. Translated, it gives CASSLARGRPTNEKLFF. The chain recombines TRBV7-8 with TRBJ1-4; 8 bases map to TRBD1. Germline V CDR1 and CDR2: SGHVS, FQNEAQ. The V gene end was trimmed by 0 bases and the J gene end by 0 bases; junction bases not matched to a gene: 3. The CDR3 is made up of 17 amino acids.

This clone came up once. This chain links TRBV5-1 with TRBJ1-5; D gene uncertain. The CDR3 runs 15 residues. V lost 2 bases to trimming and J lost 5 bases, with 14 bases between them. Looked up from germline, CDR1 is SGHRS and CDR2 is YFSETQ. The CDR3 reads CASSFGPHGDQPQHF. The CDR3 DNA reads TGCGCCAGCAGCTTCGGACCACATGGGGATCAGCCCCAGCATTTT.

The V gene is TRBV12-5, the J gene TRBJ1-6; D perhaps matches TRBD1 (5 bases). Germline CDR1 and CDR2: LGHNT and FRNRAP. The V gene lost 1 base and the J gene lost 3 bases, with 7 bases spanning the gap. The CDR3 consists of 15 residues. The CDR3 DNA reads as TGTGCTAGTGGTTTGGGACAGAACTATAATTCACCCCTCCACTTT. Its protein product is CASGLGQNYNSPLHF.

The chain joins TRBV15 to TRBJ1-2, with TRBD1 identical over 7 bases. Trimming removed 8 bases from V and 4 bases from J; junction bases left unmatched: 7. In germline, CDR1 is LNHNV, CDR2 YYDKDF (reference sequence). The CDR3 extends over 13 amino acids. The CDR3 here is CATGTGASYGYTF. The DNA of the CDR3 is TGTGCCACCGGCACAGGGGCGAGCTATGGCTACACCTTC.

V is TRBV18 and J is TRBJ1-3, with 11 bases identical to TRBD1. Germline V CDR1 and CDR2: KGHSH, LQKENI. The CDR3 has 19 residues. J gave up 1 base and V 0 bases, and 8 bases lay outside the gene matches. The DNA of the CDR3 is TGTGCCAGCTCACCACCTTGGACAGGGGGCCGAAGTTCTGGAAACACCATATATTTT. This codes for CASSPPWTGGRSSGNTIYF.

The chain recombines TRBV5-1 with TRBJ2-2; 7 bases align to TRBD1. The V and J ends lost 0 bases and 4 bases, in that order; junction bases with no gene match: 6. The CDR3 consists of 16 residues. CDR1 is SGHRS and CDR2 is YFSETQ in the germline V gene. CDR3 sequence (DNA): TGCGCCAGCAGCTTGGGCGACAGGGAGTCCACCGGGGAGCTGTTTTTT. Protein product: CASSLGDRESTGELFF.

As regards this clone: At the DNA level, this CDR3 is encoded by other sequences in the same sample as well. The chain carries TRBV7-9 and TRBJ1-5; D remains ambiguous. V gave up 5 bases and J gave up 0 bases, with 5 bases separating them. This CDR3 comprises 13 residues. Germline CDR1 is SEHNR and CDR2 is FQNEAQ (reference sequence). The chain's CDR3 is CASSRDSNQPQHF. The CDR3 coding sequence is TGTGCCAGCAGCCGAGATAGCAATCAGCCCCAGCATTTT.

This clone was recorded once. This rearrangement joins TRBV6-1 to TRBJ1-1; TRBD1 is a possible D gene (5 bases). The V gene's germline CDR1 is MNHNS and CDR2 SASEGT. V shed 3 bases and J shed 4 bases, with 21 bases lying between them. CDR3 length: 17 residues. In DNA, the CDR3 is TGTGCCAGCAGTGACCCCGCCGGGGCCACATGGGGCACTGAAGCTTTCTTT. Translation: CASSDPAGATWGTEAFF.

V and J are TRBV14 and TRBJ2-7; 8 bases are shared with TRBD1. CDR3 length: 15 amino acids. J gave up 5 bases and V 2 bases, and 8 bases lay outside the gene matches. CDR1 and CDR2 from the germline V gene are SGHDN and FVKESK. CDR3 residues: CASSQLGRGLHEQYF. The CDR3 bases are TGTGCCAGCAGCCAACTGGGCAGGGGGCTGCACGAGCAGTACTTC.

The rearrangement links TRBV10-3 to TRBJ2-1, with 8 bases lining up with TRBD2. V gave up 8 bases and J gave up 7 bases; unmatched junction bases: 10. The CDR3 is 14 residues long. CDR1 and CDR2 from the germline V gene are ENHRY and SYGVKD. The CDR3 is CAISGVAGWNEQFF. The DNA of the CDR3 is TGTGCCATCTCCGGGGTAGCGGGATGGAATGAGCAGTTCTTC.

V is TRBV7-9 and J is TRBJ1-2; D uncertain. Germline values: CDR1 SEHNR, CDR2 FQNEAQ (reference sequence). The CDR3 loop spans 12 amino acids. Trimming removed 3 bases from V and 6 bases from J, with 8 bases in between. The CDR3 bases are TGTGCCAGCAGCTTGGGCCTCCATGGCTACACCTTC. Residues: CASSLGLHGYTF.

The chain couples TRBV23-1 to TRBJ1-4; D may be TRBD1 (6 bases). TRBV23-1 has ORF status, its function being uncertain. V shed 2 bases and J shed 0 bases, with 16 bases lying between them. This CDR3 is 18 amino acids long. CDR3 amino acids: CASSQLATGQATNEKLFF. CDR3 nucleotide sequence: TGCGCCAGCAGTCAACTCGCGACAGGACAAGCAACTAATGAAAAACTGTTTTTT.

The rearrangement links TRBV10-3 to TRBJ1-2, with TRBD1 matching 9 bases. Trimming cost V 4 bases and J 6 bases; bases outside gene matches: 12. CDR1 ENHRY and CDR2 SYGVKD come from the germline V gene. The CDR3 loop spans 16 amino acids. The CDR3 nucleotides are TGTGCCATCAGTGGGATAACAGGGGGCGCTTGGAATGGCTACACCTTC. Residues: CAISGITGGAWNGYTF.